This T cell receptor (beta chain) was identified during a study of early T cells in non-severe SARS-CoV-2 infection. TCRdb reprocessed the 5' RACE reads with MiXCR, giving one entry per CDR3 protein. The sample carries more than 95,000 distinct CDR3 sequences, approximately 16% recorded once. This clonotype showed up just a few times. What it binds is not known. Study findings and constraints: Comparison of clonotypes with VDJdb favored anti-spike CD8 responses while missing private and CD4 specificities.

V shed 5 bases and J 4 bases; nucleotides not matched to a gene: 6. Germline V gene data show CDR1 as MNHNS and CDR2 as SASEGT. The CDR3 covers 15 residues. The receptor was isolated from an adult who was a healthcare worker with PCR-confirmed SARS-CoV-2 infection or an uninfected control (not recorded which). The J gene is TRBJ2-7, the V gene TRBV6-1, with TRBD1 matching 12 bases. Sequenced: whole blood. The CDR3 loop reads CASSPGTGGYYEQYF. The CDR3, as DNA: TGTGCCAGCAGTCCCGGGACAGGGGGCTATTACGAGCAGTACTTC.